This record looks at one T cell receptor beta chain sequence and its context. No antigen is known for it. The CDR3 sequence is 16 residues long. Germline V gene lookup returns CDR1 DFQATT and CDR2 SNEGSKA (reference sequence). This sample is drawn from a study of monozygotic twins with inflammatory bowel disease. Each CDR3 protein gets one entry in TCRdb, which reprocessed the 5' RACE reads and gives no DNA. The sample data list about 330,000 distinct CDR3 sequences. Study findings and constraints: Support was lacking for any single strong IBD-associated signal or clonotype.

The origin of this receptor is a human donor with ulcerative colitis or Crohn's disease, or a healthy co-twin of an affected twin (not recorded which). What was sequenced was blood. The V call is TRBV20-1, the J call TRBJ1-2. This chain's CDR3 is CSAREQQSLRSYGYTF.